These 24 T cell receptor beta chains share one sample of origin, sequenced in a study of OX40 agonist ivuxolimab in advanced cancers. Sequenced by immunoSEQ multiplex PCR; TCRdb stores in-frame clones only, minus some. The profile covers about 46,000 clones, with roughly 84% appearing a single time and about 3% taken by the ten largest. The sequencing here drew on CD4+ or CD8+ T cells sorted from blood, taken in a trial of the OX40 agonist ivuxolimab. The receptor source for this set is an adult with an advanced solid tumor such as melanoma, head and neck, liver or kidney cancer.

The V and J genes are TRBV19 and TRBJ1-6; 7 positions agree with TRBD1. This CDR3 is 17 amino acids long. V was clipped by 4 bases and J by 1 base; unmatched bases: 7. CDR1 and CDR2 (germline): LNHDA, SQIVND (reference sequence). CDR3 in amino acids: CASSKQGLWSYNSPLHF. The CDR3 DNA follows: TGTGCCAGTAGTAAACAGGGGTTGTGGTCCTATAATTCACCCCTCCACTTT.

This chain links TRBV5-1 with TRBJ1-5; D uncertain. The CDR3 contains 15 residues. The germline V gene encodes CDR1 SGHRS and CDR2 YFSETQ. V was cut by 1 base and J by 0 bases, with 8 bases left in between. In nucleotides, the CDR3 is TGCGCCAGCAGCTTGTCGGGGTATAGCAATCAGCCCCAGCATTTT. As protein: CASSLSGYSNQPQHF. The full variable domain, rest sourced from reference TRBV5-1 and TRBJ1-5, is KAGVTQTPRYLIKTRGQQVTLSCSPISGHRSVSWYQQTPGQGLQFLFEYFSETQRNKGNFPGRFSGRQFSNSRSEMNVSTLELGDSALYLCASSLSGYSNQPQHFGDGTRLSIL.

The V and J genes are TRBV15 and TRBJ2-5, with D perhaps matching TRBD1 (6 bases). V was cut by 5 bases and J by 1 base, with 17 bases left in between. This CDR3 has 16 amino acids. CDR1 is LNHNV, CDR2 YYDKDF, per germline (reference sequence). CDR3 residues: CATSPRRGGVQETQYF. The CDR3 DNA follows: TGTGCCACCAGCCCGCGCAGGGGCGGAGTCCAAGAGACCCAGTACTTC.

The chain employs TRBV6-5 and TRBJ1-1; D is unresolved. Trimming shortened V by 7 bases and J by 11 bases, and 14 bases separated the two germline ends. The CDR3 consists of 11 residues. Looked up from germline, CDR1 is MNHEY and CDR2 is SVGAGI. The CDR3 sequence: CASTDDGSAFF. The CDR3 region has the DNA TGTGCCAGCACCGACGATGGGTCGGCTTTCTTT.

This chain joins TRBV29-1 and TRBJ2-6, with D tentatively TRBD1 or TRBD2 (5 bases each). This CDR3 region has 15 residues. Germline values: CDR1 SQVTM, CDR2 ANQGSEA. Trimming left V 2 bases short and J 0 bases short, with 8 bases between. This CDR3 reads CSVERDRSGANVLTF. The CDR3 region has the DNA TGCAGCGTTGAACGGGACCGCTCTGGGGCCAACGTCCTGACTTTC.

This clone has a handful of counts. This chain connects TRBV6-4 to TRBJ2-1, with 12 bases that match TRBD2. Trimming at V came to 3 bases and at J to 8 bases, leaving 8 bases not matched to a gene. CDR1 is MRHNA and CDR2 is SNTAGT in the germline V gene. The CDR3 covers 16 residues. The CDR3 region is CASSEVLAGGRDEQFF. The CDR3 coding sequence is TGTGCCAGCAGTGAGGTACTAGCGGGGGGCCGCGATGAGCAGTTCTTC.

The chain employs TRBV14 and TRBJ1-2; D is undetermined. CDR3 length equals 14 residues. V dropped 0 bases and J dropped 3 bases, with 8 bases sitting between them. The germline V gene has CDR1 SGHDN and CDR2 FVKESK. CDR3 nucleotides: TGTGCCAGCAGCCAAGACGGGTCATACTATGGCTACACCTTC. This gives the protein CASSQDGSYYGYTF. Full variable domain (missing parts from reference TRBV14 and TRBJ1-2): EAGVTQFPSHSVIEKGQTVTLRCDPISGHDNLYWYRRVMGKEIKFLLHFVKESKQDESGMPNNRFLAERTGGTYSTLKVQPAELEDSGVYFCASSQDGSYYGYTFGSGTRLTVV.

The V and J genes are TRBV6-1 and TRBJ1-2; 11 positions match TRBD1. The V gene's germline CDR1 is MNHNS and CDR2 SASEGT. Trimming removed 5 bases from V and 5 bases from J; junction bases left unmatched: 7. The CDR3 is made up of 15 amino acids. The CDR3 bases are TGTGCCAGCAGTCTCCGGGACAGGGGGGGGTATGGCTACACCTTC. This gives the protein CASSLRDRGGYGYTF.

Only a few counts were recorded for this clone. The chain couples TRBV19 to TRBJ2-3; 8 bases are shared with TRBD2. In germline, CDR1 is LNHDA, CDR2 SQIVND (reference sequence). This CDR3 is built from 17 residues. The J segment lost 0 bases and the V segment lost 4 bases, leaving 9 bases of the junction unmatched. The CDR3 is CASSSGGTTFSTDTQYF. CDR3 sequence (DNA): TGTGCCAGTAGTAGCGGGGGGACGACATTTAGCACAGATACGCAGTATTTT.

The gene calls are TRBV2 and TRBJ1-4; D call uncertain. V dropped 4 bases and J dropped 8 bases, with 11 bases sitting between them. Germline V gene lookup returns CDR1 SNHLY and CDR2 FYNNEI. The length of the CDR3 is 13 residues. The CDR3 protein is CASSGRRGEKLFF. In DNA, the CDR3 is TGTGCCAGCAGTGGTAGGCGAGGGGAAAAACTGTTTTTT.

The V gene is TRBV6-5, the J gene TRBJ1-3, with a possible D match to TRBD1 (5 bases). V shed 7 bases and J shed 0 bases, with 10 bases lying between them. Germline CDR1 MNHEY, CDR2 SVGAGI. This CDR3 comprises 14 residues. The CDR3 nucleotides are TGTGCCAGCATGCGGGGCGGCTCTGGAAACACCATATATTTT. Protein product: CASMRGGSGNTIYF.

This chain uses TRBV9 with TRBJ2-7; D remains ambiguous. V was cut by 0 bases and J by 2 bases, with 12 bases left in between. The CDR3 is 15 residues long. The germline V gene encodes CDR1 SGDLS and CDR2 YYNGEE. The CDR3 region is CASSVGGSVTYEQYF. The DNA of the CDR3 is TGTGCCAGCAGCGTAGGGGGATCAGTAACCTACGAGCAGTACTTC.

The rearrangement joins TRBV7-3 to TRBJ2-1; either TRBD1 or TRBD2 may supply D (6 bases each). CDR1 SGHTA and CDR2 FQGTGA come from the germline V gene. The V end lost 5 bases, the J end lost 10 bases, and 15 bases lay between the germline ends. This CDR3 contains 13 residues. Written as DNA, the CDR3 is TGTGCCAGCAGCATCGGGGGCTCCCGAGAGCAGTTCTTC. The encoded protein is CASSIGGSREQFF.

The chain recombines TRBV18 with TRBJ2-3; D gene unclear. Germline CDR1 is KGHSH and CDR2 is LQKENI. This CDR3 contains 13 residues. The germline V and J ends were trimmed by 2 bases and 1 base, with 4 bases remaining between them. The CDR3 bases are TGTGCCAGCTCACCAAGGGGCACAGATACGCAGTATTTT. Protein product: CASSPRGTDTQYF. Looking up the rest from reference TRBV18 and TRBJ2-3 gives the full variable domain: NAGVMQNPRHLVRRRGQEARLRCSPMKGHSHVYWYRQLPEEGLKFMVYLQKENIIDESGMPKERFSAEFPKEGPSILRIQQVVRGDSAAYFCASSPRGTDTQYFGPGTRLTVL.

The chain employs TRBV5-6 and TRBJ2-5; D possibly uses TRBD1 or TRBD2 (5 bases each). CDR1 and CDR2 from the germline V gene are SGHDT and YYEEEE. V dropped 4 bases and J dropped 9 bases, with 10 bases sitting between them. This CDR3 is built from 11 residues. The CDR3 DNA follows: TGTGCCAGCAGCCTTGGGACGGCCCAGTACTTC. Translating gives CASSLGTAQYF.

The chain links TRBV2 to TRBJ1-6, with TRBD1 as a possible D gene (5 bases). Germline V gives CDR1 SNHLY, CDR2 FYNNEI. The CDR3 runs to 13 residues. Trimming took 9 bases from V and 4 from J, leaving 10 bases between them. The CDR3 nucleotides read TGTGCCAGGTCGGGGACTTATAATTCACCCCTCCACTTT. Translated: CARSGTYNSPLHF.

This clone appeared a single time. The genes are TRBV7-2 and TRBJ2-3; 7 bases map to TRBD1. CDR3 length: 18 residues. With 2 bases clipped from V and 2 bases from J, the junction kept 13 bases outside the gene matches. CDR1 is SGHTA and CDR2 is FQGNSA in the germline V gene. CDR3 DNA: TGTGCCAGCAGCTTAACGACGCGAAGACAGGGAATCACAGATACGCAGTATTTT. Translated, it gives CASSLTTRRQGITDTQYF.

This chain uses TRBV6-5 with TRBJ1-3; TRBD1 matches 8 bases. V trimming: 5 bases; J trimming: 2 bases; junction bases outside the gene matches: 5. Germline V gene sequence: CDR1 MNHEY, CDR2 SVGAGI. The CDR3 is made up of 15 amino acids. CDR3 amino acids: CASSLGQGTGNTIYF. For the CDR3, the DNA is TGTGCCAGCAGTCTTGGACAGGGAACTGGAAACACCATATATTTT.

The chain employs TRBV7-7 and TRBJ2-1, with 12 bases that match TRBD2. The CDR3 loop spans 15 amino acids. The trim removed 5 bases at V and 7 bases at J, leaving 6 bases unmatched. Germline CDR1 and CDR2: SSHAT and FNYEAQ (reference sequence). The CDR3 region has the DNA TGTGCCAGCAGCACTAGCGGGGGGCCGGGGAATGAGCAGTTCTTC. Translated: CASSTSGGPGNEQFF. Full variable domain (outside the CDR3, taken from reference TRBV7-7 and TRBJ2-1): GAGVSQSPRYKVTKRGQDVTLRCDPISSHATLYWYQQALGQGPEFLTYFNYEAQPDKSGLPSDRFSAERPEGSISTLTIQRTEQRDSAMYRCASSTSGGPGNEQFFGPGTRLTVL.

The rearrangement joins TRBV9 to TRBJ1-2; D is unclear. CDR3 length: 14 amino acids. Germline CDR1 SGDLS, CDR2 YYNGEE. Trimming removed 0 bases at V and 4 bases at J, with 10 bases between. CDR3 DNA sequence: TGTGCCAGCAGCGTAGATGGCAGCACCTATGGCTACACCTTC. Its translation is CASSVDGSTYGYTF.

The V gene is TRBV7-3, the J gene TRBJ1-1; D unresolved. CDR1 is SGHTA and CDR2 is FQGTGA in the germline V gene. This CDR3 contains 13 residues. Trimming pared 4 bases from V and 1 base from J, leaving 7 bases between. CDR3 sequence: CASSYTANTEAFF. CDR3 nucleotides: TGTGCCAGCAGCTATACAGCGAACACTGAAGCTTTCTTT.

This rearrangement joins TRBV5-5 to TRBJ1-2; D possibly corresponds to TRBD1 (5 bases). Trimming removed 4 bases at V and 2 bases at J, with 15 bases between. Looked up from germline, CDR1 is SGHKS and CDR2 is YYEKEE (reference sequence). The CDR3 covers 15 residues. In DNA form, the CDR3 reads TGTGCCAGCAGCCCCCCGGGCAGGGTGAACTATGGCTACACCTTC. It specifies CASSPPGRVNYGYTF. The full variable domain, with the rest looked up from reference TRBV5-5 and TRBJ1-2, is DAGVTQSPTHLIKTRGQQVTLRCSPISGHKSVSWYQQVLGQGPQFIFQYYEKEERGRGNFPDRFSARQFPNYSSELNVNALLLGDSALYLCASSPPGRVNYGYTFGSGTRLTVV.

The V call is TRBV27, the J call TRBJ2-7, with 7 positions matching TRBD1. Germline CDR1 MNHEY, CDR2 SMNVEV (reference sequence). The CDR3 is 14 residues long. After removal of 8 bases from V and 0 bases from J, the junction contained 7 bases not matched to a gene. The CDR3 spells CASRNWDSSYEQYF. Here the CDR3 DNA reads TGTGCCAGCCGGAACTGGGACAGCTCCTACGAGCAGTACTTC.

On this clone itself: Relative to the germline gene, one junction end is altered; a read error may explain this. The V call is TRBV19, the J call TRBJ2-1, with D possibly TRBD1 on 5 matching bases. Germline V gene lookup returns CDR1 LNHDA and CDR2 SQIVND (reference sequence). This CDR3 region has 12 residues. The CDR3 region is CASSTRVNEQFF. As DNA, the CDR3 is TGTGCCAGCAGTACCAGGGTGAATGAGCAGTTCTTC.